These T cell receptor beta chains were read from a single sample in a study of regulatory T cells in long-lasting Graves disease. TCRdb redid the calling of the multiplex PCR reads with MiXCR, one entry per CDR3 protein. The sample comprises 360,000 or so distinct CDR3 sequences, around 15% of which are singletons, and 20% to 25% rests with the top ten. This sample also appeared in a second study, on T cells in Graves' hyperthyroidism and ophthalmopathy.

Sample: peripheral blood mononuclear cells (PBMCs), taken at new diagnosis, from a patient treated with antithyroid drugs. All receptors derive from a young woman with Graves disease. Both conserved end residues are part of each CDR3. Fields, in order: CDR3 protein, J gene, V gene.

cdr3_aa: CASSARDLYNEQFF
j_call: TRBJ2-1
v_call: TRBV12-3/TRBV12-4

cdr3_aa: CASKRELSTDTQYF
j_call: TRBJ2-3
v_call: TRBV30

cdr3_aa: CASSFPPTGGPYQVFF
j_call: TRBJ1-4
v_call: TRBV7-2

cdr3_aa: CASSAGTGPLGEQYF
j_call: TRBJ2-7
v_call: TRBV13

cdr3_aa: CASSLELAGGPQYEQYF
j_call: TRBJ2-7
v_call: TRBV5-6

cdr3_aa: CSARDREGEKLFF
j_call: TRBJ1-4
v_call: TRBV20-1

cdr3_aa: CASSLQTSGTHPEQFF
j_call: TRBJ2-1
v_call: TRBV5-1

cdr3_aa: CASSQVGGHNEQFF
j_call: TRBJ2-1
v_call: TRBV3-1

cdr3_aa: CASSGLGGATYEQYF
j_call: TRBJ2-7
v_call: TRBV12-3/TRBV12-4

cdr3_aa: CASSSQGTSGGNEQFF
j_call: TRBJ2-1
v_call: TRBV5-1